This T cell receptor beta chain was retrieved from a study of response to subunit inactivated influenza vaccine. A single record per CDR3 protein comes from TCRdb applying MiXCR to the RT-PCR reads. The sample lists roughly 540,000 distinct CDR3 sequences; under 30% were seen once. V dropped 1 base and J dropped 2 bases, with 9 bases sitting between them. Germline V CDR1 and CDR2: SEHNR, FQNEAQ (reference sequence). This CDR3 region has 14 residues. The data also belong to a second study, concerning T cells expressing NK-cell markers. From that study: Making the TCR beta cDNA relied on 5'RACE template switching with UMIs. There were a few donors in whom these clonotypes also led the CD3+CD56-NKG2C+ fraction.

The specimen comprised CD4+ T cells sorted from PBMCs, sampled about 12 days after vaccination. The J gene is TRBJ2-7, the V gene TRBV7-9; D gene uncertain. This sequence originates from a man in his forties or fifties who received an inactivated influenza vaccine. The CDR3 reads CASSLGSRPYEQYF. Written as DNA, the CDR3 is TGTGCCAGCAGCTTAGGCTCAAGACCCTACGAGCAGTACTTC.